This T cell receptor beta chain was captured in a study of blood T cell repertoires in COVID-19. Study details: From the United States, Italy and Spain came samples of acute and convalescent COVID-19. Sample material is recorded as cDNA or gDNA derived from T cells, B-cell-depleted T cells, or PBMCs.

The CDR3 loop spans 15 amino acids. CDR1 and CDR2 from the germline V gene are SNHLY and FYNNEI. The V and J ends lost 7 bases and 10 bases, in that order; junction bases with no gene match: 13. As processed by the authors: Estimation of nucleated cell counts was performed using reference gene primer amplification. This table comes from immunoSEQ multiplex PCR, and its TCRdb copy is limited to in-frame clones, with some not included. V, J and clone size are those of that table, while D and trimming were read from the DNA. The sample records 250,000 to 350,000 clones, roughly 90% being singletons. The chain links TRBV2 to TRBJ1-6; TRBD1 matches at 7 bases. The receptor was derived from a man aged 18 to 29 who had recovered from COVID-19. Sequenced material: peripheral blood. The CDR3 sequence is CASKPGTALPSPLHF. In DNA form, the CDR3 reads TGTGCCAGCAAGCCTGGGACAGCACTTCCGTCACCCCTCCACTTT.